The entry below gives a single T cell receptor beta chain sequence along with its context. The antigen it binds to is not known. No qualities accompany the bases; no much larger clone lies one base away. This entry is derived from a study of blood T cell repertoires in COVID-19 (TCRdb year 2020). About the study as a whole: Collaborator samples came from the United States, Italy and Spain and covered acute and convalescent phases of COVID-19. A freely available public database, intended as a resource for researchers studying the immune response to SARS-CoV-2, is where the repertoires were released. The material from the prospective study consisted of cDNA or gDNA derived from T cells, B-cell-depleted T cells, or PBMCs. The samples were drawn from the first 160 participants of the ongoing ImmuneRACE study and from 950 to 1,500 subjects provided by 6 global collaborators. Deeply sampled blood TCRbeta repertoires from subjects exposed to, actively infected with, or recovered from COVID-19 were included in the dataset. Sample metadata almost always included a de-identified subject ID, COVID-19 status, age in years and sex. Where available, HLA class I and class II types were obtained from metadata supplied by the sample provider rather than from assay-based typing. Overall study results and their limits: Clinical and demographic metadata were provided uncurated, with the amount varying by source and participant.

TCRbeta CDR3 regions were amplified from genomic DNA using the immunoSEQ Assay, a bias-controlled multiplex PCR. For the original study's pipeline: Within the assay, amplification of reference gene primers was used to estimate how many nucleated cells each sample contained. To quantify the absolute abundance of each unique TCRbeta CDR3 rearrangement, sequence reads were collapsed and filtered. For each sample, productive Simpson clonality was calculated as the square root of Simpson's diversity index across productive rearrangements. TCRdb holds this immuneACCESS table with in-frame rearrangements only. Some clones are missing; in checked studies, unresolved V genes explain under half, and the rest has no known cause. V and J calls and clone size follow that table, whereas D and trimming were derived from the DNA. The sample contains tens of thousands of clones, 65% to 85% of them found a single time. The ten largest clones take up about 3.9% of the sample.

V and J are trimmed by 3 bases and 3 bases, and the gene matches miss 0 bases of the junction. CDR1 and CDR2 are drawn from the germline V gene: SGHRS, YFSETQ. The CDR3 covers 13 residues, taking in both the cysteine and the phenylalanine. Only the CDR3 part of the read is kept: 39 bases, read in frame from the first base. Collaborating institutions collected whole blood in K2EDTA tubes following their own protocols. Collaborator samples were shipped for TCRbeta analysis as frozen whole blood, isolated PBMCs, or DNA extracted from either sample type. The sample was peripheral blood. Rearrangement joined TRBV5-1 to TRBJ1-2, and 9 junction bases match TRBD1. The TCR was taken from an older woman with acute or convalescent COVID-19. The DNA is TGCGCCAGCAGCTGGACAGGGGACTATGGCTACACCTTC. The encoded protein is CASSWTGDYGYTF.